This entry lists 3 T cell receptor beta chains sequenced from one sample in a study of blood T cell repertoires in COVID-19. The assay was immunoSEQ multiplex PCR, and TCRdb's table has in-frame clones only and misses some. The top ten clones hold under 2% of a sample with just under 90,000 clones, 90% to 95% of them seen once. Sequencing was performed on peripheral blood. The receptors here all came from a man aged 55 to 70 with acute or convalescent COVID-19.

V gene TRBV4-3 combines with J gene TRBJ1-2, with D tentatively TRBD1 (5 bases). The CDR3 consists of 15 residues. The germline CDR1 and CDR2 sequences are LGHNA and YSLEER. The V end was cut by 0 bases, the J end by 4 bases, with 12 bases between. This CDR3 reads CASSQDVRGGYGYTF. The CDR3 coding sequence is TGCGCCAGCAGCCAAGATGTACGGGGGGGCTATGGCTACACCTTC.

This chain joins TRBV2 and TRBJ1-5; D may be TRBD1 (5 bases). Per the germline V gene, CDR1 is SNHLY and CDR2 is FYNNEI. V was clipped by 4 bases and J by 7 bases, with 20 bases between them. There are 16 residues in the CDR3. The CDR3 DNA follows: TGTGCCAGCAGTGCCACGAAGGCAGGGCCTGGGCAGCCCCAGCATTTT. Translation gives CASSATKAGPGQPQHF.

CDR3 protein: CASSLGPGANTGELFF. The DNA for the CDR3 is TGTGCCAGCAGCTTGGGGCCAGGGGCGAACACCGGGGAGCTGTTTTTT. This rearrangement joins TRBV11-2 to TRBJ2-2; D possibly corresponds to TRBD1 (6 bases). The germline V and J ends were trimmed by 3 bases and 0 bases, with 11 bases remaining between them. CDR1 SGHAT and CDR2 FQNNGV come from the germline V gene. The length of the CDR3 is 16 residues. Complete variable domain (other parts from reference TRBV11-2 and TRBJ2-2): EAGVAQSPRYKIIEKRQSVAFWCNPISGHATLYWYQQILGQGPKLLIQFQNNGVVDDSQLPKDRFSAERLKGVDSTLKIQPAKLEDSAVYLCASSLGPGANTGELFFGEGSRLTVL.